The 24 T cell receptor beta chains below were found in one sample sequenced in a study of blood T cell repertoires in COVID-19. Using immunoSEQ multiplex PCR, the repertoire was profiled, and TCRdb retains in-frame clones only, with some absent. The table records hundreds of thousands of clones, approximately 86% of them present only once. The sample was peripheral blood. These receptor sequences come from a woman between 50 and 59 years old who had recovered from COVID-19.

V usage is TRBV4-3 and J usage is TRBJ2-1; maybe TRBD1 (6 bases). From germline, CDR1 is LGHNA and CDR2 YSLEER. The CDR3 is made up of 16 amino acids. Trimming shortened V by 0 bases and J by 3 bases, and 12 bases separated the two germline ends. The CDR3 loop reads CASSQDSRTDYNEQFF. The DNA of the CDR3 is TGCGCCAGCAGCCAAGATTCAAGGACAGACTACAATGAGCAGTTCTTC.

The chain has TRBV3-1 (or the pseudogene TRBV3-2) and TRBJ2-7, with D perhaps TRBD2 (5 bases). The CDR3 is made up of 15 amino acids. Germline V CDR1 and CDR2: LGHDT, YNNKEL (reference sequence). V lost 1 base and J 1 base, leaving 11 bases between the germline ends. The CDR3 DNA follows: TGTGCCAGCAGCCAAGCCGGGAAAGGGTCCTACGAGCAGTACTTC. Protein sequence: CASSQAGKGSYEQYF.

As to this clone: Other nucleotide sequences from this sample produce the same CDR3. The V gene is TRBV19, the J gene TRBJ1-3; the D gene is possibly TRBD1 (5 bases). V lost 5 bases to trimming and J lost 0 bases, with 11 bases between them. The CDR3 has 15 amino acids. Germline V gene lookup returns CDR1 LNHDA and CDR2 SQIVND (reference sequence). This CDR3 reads CASSPTGVSGNTIYF. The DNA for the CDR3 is TGTGCCAGTAGTCCTACAGGCGTCTCTGGAAACACCATATATTTT.

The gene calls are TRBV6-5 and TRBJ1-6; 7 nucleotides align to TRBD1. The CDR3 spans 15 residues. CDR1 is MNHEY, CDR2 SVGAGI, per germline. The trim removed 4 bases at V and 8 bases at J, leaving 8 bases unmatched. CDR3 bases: TGTGCCAGCAGTTTCTTGACAGGGAGAGATTCACCCCTCCACTTT. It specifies CASSFLTGRDSPLHF.

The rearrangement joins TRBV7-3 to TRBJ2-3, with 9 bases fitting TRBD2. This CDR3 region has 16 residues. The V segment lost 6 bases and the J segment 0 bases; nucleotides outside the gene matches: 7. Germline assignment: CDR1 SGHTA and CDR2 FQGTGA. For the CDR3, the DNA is TGTGCCAGCAGTACCGGGACTAGCTTTAGCACAGATACGCAGTATTTT. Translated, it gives CASSTGTSFSTDTQYF.

The CDR3 spells CASSGRHWDRADYGYTF. The DNA of the CDR3 is TGTGCCAGCAGTGGAAGACACTGGGACAGGGCAGACTATGGCTACACCTTC. The chain is built from TRBV6-1 and TRBJ1-2; TRBD1 matches at 9 bases. CDR1 and CDR2 (germline): MNHNS, SASEGT. The CDR3 covers 17 residues. J gave up 3 bases and V 4 bases, and 12 bases lay outside the gene matches.

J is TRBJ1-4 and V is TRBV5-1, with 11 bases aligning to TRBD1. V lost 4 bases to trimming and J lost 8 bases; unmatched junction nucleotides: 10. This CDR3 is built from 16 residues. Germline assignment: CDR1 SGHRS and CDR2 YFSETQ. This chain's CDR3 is CASSRFGQGAGEKLFF. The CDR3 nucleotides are TGCGCCAGCAGCCGATTCGGACAGGGGGCAGGGGAAAAACTGTTTTTT.

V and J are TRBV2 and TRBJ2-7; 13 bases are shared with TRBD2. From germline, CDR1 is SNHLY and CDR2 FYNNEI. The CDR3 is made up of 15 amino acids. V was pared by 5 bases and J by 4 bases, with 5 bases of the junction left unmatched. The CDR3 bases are TGTGCCAGCAGTCCTAGGACTAGCGGGGGTTACGAGCAGTACTTC. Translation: CASSPRTSGGYEQYF. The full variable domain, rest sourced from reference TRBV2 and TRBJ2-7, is EPEVTQTPSHQVTQMGQEVILRCVPISNHLYFYWYRQILGQKVEFLVSFYNNEISEKSEIFDDQFSVERPDGSNFTLKIRSTKLEDSAMYFCASSPRTSGGYEQYFGPGTRLTVT.

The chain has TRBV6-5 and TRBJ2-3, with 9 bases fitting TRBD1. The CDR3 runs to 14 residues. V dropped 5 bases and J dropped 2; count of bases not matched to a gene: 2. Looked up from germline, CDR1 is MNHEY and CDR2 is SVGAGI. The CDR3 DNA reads TGTGCCAGCAGTCGGACAGGGGCCACAGATACGCAGTATTTT. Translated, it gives CASSRTGATDTQYF.

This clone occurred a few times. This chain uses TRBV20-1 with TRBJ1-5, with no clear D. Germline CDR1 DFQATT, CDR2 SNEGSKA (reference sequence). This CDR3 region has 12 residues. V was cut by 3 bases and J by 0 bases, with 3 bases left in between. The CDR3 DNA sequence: TGCAGTGCTAGTCGTAGCAATCAGCCCCAGCATTTT. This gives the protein CSASRSNQPQHF.

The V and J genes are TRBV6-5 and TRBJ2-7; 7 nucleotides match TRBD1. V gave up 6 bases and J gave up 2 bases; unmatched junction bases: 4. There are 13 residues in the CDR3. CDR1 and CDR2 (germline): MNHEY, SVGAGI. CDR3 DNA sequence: TGTGCCAGCAGCCGGGACAGCACCTACGAGCAGTACTTC. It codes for CASSRDSTYEQYF.

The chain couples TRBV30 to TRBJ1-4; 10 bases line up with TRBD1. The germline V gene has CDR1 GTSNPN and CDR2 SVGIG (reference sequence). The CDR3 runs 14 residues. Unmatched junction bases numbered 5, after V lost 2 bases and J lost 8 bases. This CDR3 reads CAWSRDRGREKLFF. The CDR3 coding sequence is TGTGCCTGGAGTCGGGACAGGGGACGGGAAAAACTGTTTTTT.

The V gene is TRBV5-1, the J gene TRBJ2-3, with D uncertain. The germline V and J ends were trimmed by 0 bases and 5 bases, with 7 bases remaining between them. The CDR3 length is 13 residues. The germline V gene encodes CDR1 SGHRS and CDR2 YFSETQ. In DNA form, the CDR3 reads TGCGCCAGCAGCTTGGCCCAACAAGATACGCAGTATTTT. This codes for CASSLAQQDTQYF.

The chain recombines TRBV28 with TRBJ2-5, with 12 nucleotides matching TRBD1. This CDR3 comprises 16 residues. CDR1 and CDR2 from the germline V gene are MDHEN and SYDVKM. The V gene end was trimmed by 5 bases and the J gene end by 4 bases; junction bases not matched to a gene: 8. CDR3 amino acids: CASSPWDRGRVETQYF. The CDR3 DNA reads TGTGCCAGCAGTCCCTGGGACAGGGGGCGCGTAGAGACCCAGTACTTC.

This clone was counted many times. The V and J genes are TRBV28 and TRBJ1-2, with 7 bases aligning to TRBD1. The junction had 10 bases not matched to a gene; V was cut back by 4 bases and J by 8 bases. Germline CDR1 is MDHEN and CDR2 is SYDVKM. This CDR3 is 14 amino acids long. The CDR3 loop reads CASSSTGEVRGYTF. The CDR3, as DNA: TGTGCCAGCAGTTCCACAGGGGAGGTTCGCGGCTACACCTTC.

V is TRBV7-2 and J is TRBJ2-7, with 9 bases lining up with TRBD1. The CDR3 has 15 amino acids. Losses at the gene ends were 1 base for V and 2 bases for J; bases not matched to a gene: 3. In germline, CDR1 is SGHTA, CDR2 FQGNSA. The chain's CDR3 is CASSLGGTGTYEQYF. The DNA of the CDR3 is TGTGCCAGCAGCTTAGGTGGGACAGGGACCTACGAGCAGTACTTC.

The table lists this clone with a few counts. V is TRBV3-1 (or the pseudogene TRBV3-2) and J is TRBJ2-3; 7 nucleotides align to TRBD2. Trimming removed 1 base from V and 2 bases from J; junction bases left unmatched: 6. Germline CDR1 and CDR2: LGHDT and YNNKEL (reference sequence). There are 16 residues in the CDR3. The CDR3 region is CASSQARAGTTDTQYF. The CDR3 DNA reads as TGTGCCAGCAGCCAAGCTCGAGCGGGGACCACAGATACGCAGTATTTT.

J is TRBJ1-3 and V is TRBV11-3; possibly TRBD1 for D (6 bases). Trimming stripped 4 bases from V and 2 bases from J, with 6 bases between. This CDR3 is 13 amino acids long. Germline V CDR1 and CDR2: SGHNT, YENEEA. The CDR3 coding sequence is TGTGCCAGCAGCTACAGGGCTGGAAACACCATATATTTT. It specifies CASSYRAGNTIYF.

CDR3 DNA: TGTGCCAGCAGCCCCGGGACTAGCGGATACAATGAGCAGTTCTTC. It encodes CASSPGTSGYNEQFF. V and J are TRBV27 and TRBJ2-1; 11 nucleotides agree with TRBD2. V lost 6 bases and J lost 4; bases outside the gene matches: 5. The germline CDR1 and CDR2 sequences are MNHEY and SMNVEV (reference sequence). The CDR3 length is 15 residues.

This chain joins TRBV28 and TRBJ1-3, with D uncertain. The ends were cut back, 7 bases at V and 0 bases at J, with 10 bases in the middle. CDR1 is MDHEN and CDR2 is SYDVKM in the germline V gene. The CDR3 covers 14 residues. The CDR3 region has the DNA TGTGCCAGCACCTTTTCTACCTCTGGAAACACCATATATTTT. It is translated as CASTFSTSGNTIYF.

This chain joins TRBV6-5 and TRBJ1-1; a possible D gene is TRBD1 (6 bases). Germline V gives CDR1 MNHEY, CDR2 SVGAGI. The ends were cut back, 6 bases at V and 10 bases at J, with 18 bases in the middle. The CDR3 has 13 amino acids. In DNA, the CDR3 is TGTGCCAGCAGGACAACAGGGAAAGATTCAGCTTTCTTT. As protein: CASRTTGKDSAFF.

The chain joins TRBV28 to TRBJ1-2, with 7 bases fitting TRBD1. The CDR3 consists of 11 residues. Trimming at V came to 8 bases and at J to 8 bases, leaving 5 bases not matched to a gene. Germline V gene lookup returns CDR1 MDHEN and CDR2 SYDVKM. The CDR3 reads CASGDRDGYTF. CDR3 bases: TGTGCCAGCGGCGACAGGGACGGCTACACCTTC.

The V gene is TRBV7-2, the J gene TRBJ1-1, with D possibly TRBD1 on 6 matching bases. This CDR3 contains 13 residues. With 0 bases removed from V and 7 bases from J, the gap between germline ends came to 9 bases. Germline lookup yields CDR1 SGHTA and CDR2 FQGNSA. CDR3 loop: CASSLAQGLEAFF. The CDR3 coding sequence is TGTGCCAGCAGCTTAGCGCAGGGGCTTGAAGCTTTCTTT. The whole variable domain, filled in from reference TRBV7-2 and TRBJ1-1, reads GAGVSQSPSNKVTEKGKDVELRCDPISGHTALYWYRQSLGQGLEFLIYFQGNSAPDKSGLPSDRFSAERTGGSVSTLTIQRTQQEDSAVYLCASSLAQGLEAFFGQGTRLTVV.

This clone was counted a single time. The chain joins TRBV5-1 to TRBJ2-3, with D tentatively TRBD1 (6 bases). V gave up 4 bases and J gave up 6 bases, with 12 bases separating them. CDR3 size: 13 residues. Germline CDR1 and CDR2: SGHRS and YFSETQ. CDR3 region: CASSDQGPDTQYF. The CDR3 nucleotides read TGCGCCAGCAGCGATCAGGGGCCGGATACGCAGTATTTT.